A selection of T cell receptor beta chains follows, all from one sample in a study of Ad26.COV2.S vaccination and SARS-CoV-2 variants. TCRdb's table, derived via immunoSEQ multiplex PCR, lists solely in-frame clones and lacks some. The data contain 380,000 or so clones, about four fifths of them singletons. Sequenced material: peripheral blood, taken in a trial of Ad26.COV2.S vaccine versus placebo. Receptors originate from a person aged 18 to 59 who received the Ad26.COV2.S COVID-19 vaccine or a placebo. Both conserved end residues are part of each CDR3. A D gene is named only where the DNA matches it firmly. A clone size is listed for some rows: how often the clone was seen (once, few, many), or a class if it is expanded.

d_gene: TRBD1; abundance: .; j_gene: TRBJ1-2; v_gene: TRBV5-4; CDR3nt: TGTGCCAGCAGCTCAAGAGCTGACGGGACAGGGGGCTATGGCTACACCTTC; CDR3aa: CASSSRADGTGGYGYTF
d_gene: TRBD2; abundance: .; j_gene: TRBJ2-1; v_gene: TRBV5-4; CDR3nt: TGTGCCAGCAGCCCCCGGTCCCATACGCGGGGGGAGGATGAGCAGTTCTTC; CDR3aa: CASSPRSHTRGEDEQFF
d_gene: TRBD1; abundance: .; j_gene: TRBJ1-5; v_gene: TRBV7-6; CDR3nt: TGTGCCAGCAGCCCGGGACAGGCCTTTTATAGCAATCAGCCCCAGCATTTT; CDR3aa: CASSPGQAFYSNQPQHF
d_gene: .; abundance: .; j_gene: TRBJ2-1; v_gene: TRBV11-2; CDR3nt: TGTGCCAGCAGCCCGGAGCATGAGCAGTTCTTC; CDR3aa: CASSPEHEQFF
d_gene: .; abundance: .; j_gene: TRBJ1-6; v_gene: TRBV7-6; CDR3nt: TGTGCCAGCAGCTTATCTTCCTCCTATAATTCACCCCTCCACTTT; CDR3aa: CASSLSSSYNSPLHF
d_gene: TRBD1; abundance: .; j_gene: TRBJ2-4; v_gene: TRBV10-3; CDR3nt: TGTGCCATCAGCGGGACAGCGACCAAAAACATTCAGTACTTC; CDR3aa: CAISGTATKNIQYF
d_gene: TRBD2; abundance: .; j_gene: TRBJ2-3; v_gene: TRBV7-2; CDR3nt: TGTGCCAGCAGCTTACGGGAGGTCGATACGCAGTATTTT; CDR3aa: CASSLREVDTQYF
d_gene: TRBD1; abundance: .; j_gene: TRBJ2-1; v_gene: TRBV7-4; CDR3nt: TGTGCCAGCAGCCCCGGGACAGGGTGTCGGAATGAGCAGTTCTTC; CDR3aa: CASSPGTGCRNEQFF
d_gene: .; abundance: .; j_gene: TRBJ1-2; v_gene: TRBV5-4; CDR3nt: TGTGCCAGCAGCTTCTTAGCTAACTATGGCTACACCTTC; CDR3aa: CASSFLANYGYTF
d_gene: .; abundance: few; j_gene: TRBJ2-7; v_gene: TRBV7-6; CDR3nt: TGTGCCAGCACCTCCCCCCGGGGGGAGCAGTACTTC; CDR3aa: CASTSPRGEQYF
d_gene: .; abundance: many; j_gene: TRBJ1-5; v_gene: TRBV5-6; CDR3nt: TGTGCCAGCAGCTTGGGGGGAGGGTATAGCAATCAGCCCCAGCATTTT; CDR3aa: CASSLGGGYSNQPQHF
d_gene: .; abundance: .; j_gene: TRBJ2-2; v_gene: TRBV5-1; CDR3nt: TGCGCCAGCAAAAAGCTTCCCGAGACCGGGGAGCTGTTTTTT; CDR3aa: CASKKLPETGELFF
d_gene: .; abundance: .; j_gene: TRBJ2-7; v_gene: TRBV7-9; CDR3nt: TGTGCCAGCATCCCTTTTGACTCGTTCGAGCAGTACTTC; CDR3aa: CASIPFDSFEQYF
d_gene: TRBD2; abundance: once; j_gene: TRBJ2-1; v_gene: TRBV29-1; CDR3nt: TGCAGCGTTCCCTCGGGGGGGTCCTACAATGAGCAGTTCTTC; CDR3aa: CSVPSGGSYNEQFF
d_gene: .; abundance: .; j_gene: TRBJ1-3; v_gene: TRBV6-1; CDR3nt: TGTGCCAGCAGTGAAGCGCAGGGGACAGGAAACACCATATATTTT; CDR3aa: CASSEAQGTGNTIYF
d_gene: .; abundance: .; j_gene: TRBJ2-5; v_gene: TRBV6-5; CDR3nt: TGTGCCAGCGGACGATACAGGGACGGTGCAGAGACCCAGTACTTC; CDR3aa: CASGRYRDGAETQYF
d_gene: .; abundance: .; j_gene: TRBJ2-3; v_gene: TRBV3-1/TRBV3-2; CDR3nt: TGTGCCAGCAGCCAAGACGGCCCGTTAGTGGGCACAGATACGCAGTATTTT; CDR3aa: CASSQDGPLVGTDTQYF
d_gene: .; abundance: .; j_gene: TRBJ2-7; v_gene: TRBV27; CDR3nt: TGTGCCAGCAAGAGGGACGGGGTCTCCTACGAGCAGTACTTC; CDR3aa: CASKRDGVSYEQYF
d_gene: .; abundance: once; j_gene: TRBJ1-2; v_gene: TRBV15; CDR3nt: TGTGCCACCAGCTCACGGGCAGAACCTAACTATGGCTACACCTTC; CDR3aa: CATSSRAEPNYGYTF
d_gene: TRBD1; abundance: .; j_gene: TRBJ2-1; v_gene: TRBV9; CDR3nt: TGTGCCAGCAGTAGCACAGGGGGTTACAATGAGCAGTTCTTC; CDR3aa: CASSSTGGYNEQFF
d_gene: .; abundance: .; j_gene: TRBJ1-4; v_gene: TRBV6-1; CDR3nt: TGTGCCAGCAGTGAGTGGGCATCAAATGAAAAACTGTTTTTT; CDR3aa: CASSEWASNEKLFF
d_gene: .; abundance: .; j_gene: TRBJ1-4; v_gene: TRBV5-1; CDR3nt: TGCGCCAGCAGCTTGCGATGGCGAACAGATAATGAAAAACTGTTTTTT; CDR3aa: CASSLRWRTDNEKLFF
d_gene: .; abundance: .; j_gene: TRBJ1-1; v_gene: TRBV3-1/TRBV3-2; CDR3nt: TGTGCCAGCAGCCATAGCCAGGGACTAATGAACACTGAAGCTTTCTTT; CDR3aa: CASSHSQGLMNTEAFF
d_gene: .; abundance: .; j_gene: TRBJ1-1; v_gene: TRBV10-2; CDR3nt: TGCGCCAGCAGTGAACGGGGGAACAGGGTAAAGAACACTGAAGCTTTCTTT; CDR3aa: CASSERGNRVKNTEAFF
d_gene: TRBD1; abundance: many; j_gene: TRBJ1-2; v_gene: TRBV6-2/TRBV6-3; CDR3nt: TGTGCCAGCAGCCCTGGACAGGTCGGGTGGGACTATGGCTACACCTTC; CDR3aa: CASSPGQVGWDYGYTF
d_gene: .; abundance: .; j_gene: TRBJ2-2; v_gene: TRBV15; CDR3nt: TGTGCCACCAGCAGAGACCGTAGGACGGGCAACACCGGGGAGCTGTTTTTT; CDR3aa: CATSRDRRTGNTGELFF
d_gene: .; abundance: few; j_gene: TRBJ1-2; v_gene: TRBV28; CDR3nt: TGTGCCAGCAGTTTACGGCTTAGGGGCTACACCTTC; CDR3aa: CASSLRLRGYTF
d_gene: .; abundance: .; j_gene: TRBJ1-5; v_gene: TRBV19; CDR3nt: TGTGCCAGTACAGTATCTAGCAATCAGCCCCAGCATTTT; CDR3aa: CASTVSSNQPQHF
d_gene: TRBD2; abundance: .; j_gene: TRBJ2-7; v_gene: TRBV27; CDR3nt: TGTGCCAGCATGAACCTAGCGGGACAGTACGAGCAGTACTTC; CDR3aa: CASMNLAGQYEQYF
d_gene: TRBD1; abundance: .; j_gene: TRBJ1-2; v_gene: TRBV9; CDR3nt: TGTGCCAGCAGCGCCCGACAGGGTCCTAACTATGGCTACACCTTC; CDR3aa: CASSARQGPNYGYTF
d_gene: .; abundance: .; j_gene: TRBJ2-5; v_gene: TRBV5-4; CDR3nt: TGTGCCAGCAGCCCGAGGTCCGGAGAGACCCAGTACTTC; CDR3aa: CASSPRSGETQYF
d_gene: TRBD2; abundance: .; j_gene: TRBJ2-5; v_gene: TRBV4-1; CDR3nt: TGCGCCAGCAGCCAAGCCCAGGGGATAGCGGGAGGAGAAGAGACCCAGTACTTC; CDR3aa: CASSQAQGIAGGEETQYF
d_gene: .; abundance: .; j_gene: TRBJ2-5; v_gene: TRBV3-1/TRBV3-2; CDR3nt: TGTGCCAGCAGCCAAGGGTGGACCCTCCAAGAGACCCAGTACTTC; CDR3aa: CASSQGWTLQETQYF
d_gene: TRBD2; abundance: .; j_gene: TRBJ2-3; v_gene: TRBV5-4; CDR3nt: TGTGCCAGCAGCCCGGGACTAGCGGTATTCACAGATACGCAGTATTTT; CDR3aa: CASSPGLAVFTDTQYF
d_gene: .; abundance: .; j_gene: TRBJ1-4; v_gene: TRBV3-1/TRBV3-2; CDR3nt: TGTGCCAGCAGCCAAGGGAGGACTAGGGGAAAACTGTTTTTT; CDR3aa: CASSQGRTRGKLFF
d_gene: .; abundance: .; j_gene: TRBJ1-2; v_gene: TRBV2; CDR3nt: TGTGCCAGCAGTGAAACTCCAGAGAACTATGGCTACACCTTC; CDR3aa: CASSETPENYGYTF
d_gene: .; abundance: .; j_gene: TRBJ2-1; v_gene: TRBV12-3/TRBV12-4; CDR3nt: TGTGCCAGTACACCCGTTGGGCCCAATGAGCAGTTCTTC; CDR3aa: CASTPVGPNEQFF
d_gene: .; abundance: .; j_gene: TRBJ1-1; v_gene: TRBV7-2; CDR3nt: TGTGCCAGCAGCTTAGCCGGGGGGACCGAACATGAAGCTTTCTTT; CDR3aa: CASSLAGGTEHEAFF
d_gene: .; abundance: .; j_gene: TRBJ2-7; v_gene: TRBV9; CDR3nt: TGTGCCAGCAGCGTACGGCCTTCAGACTACGAGCAGTACTTC; CDR3aa: CASSVRPSDYEQYF
d_gene: TRBD1; abundance: .; j_gene: TRBJ2-1; v_gene: TRBV15; CDR3nt: TGTGCCACCAGCACGGAGGGGTTTGACAGGGGCAATGAGCAGTTCTTC; CDR3aa: CATSTEGFDRGNEQFF
d_gene: .; abundance: .; j_gene: TRBJ1-5; v_gene: TRBV5-6; CDR3nt: TGTGCCAGCAGCTTATCAGGGCAGGGCTACAGCAATCAGCCCCAGCATTTT; CDR3aa: CASSLSGQGYSNQPQHF
d_gene: .; abundance: .; j_gene: TRBJ1-6; v_gene: TRBV6-5; CDR3nt: TGTGCCAGCAGTTACTCGAGGCAGTGGGGTAAATCACCCCTCCACTTT; CDR3aa: CASSYSRQWGKSPLHF
d_gene: .; abundance: few; j_gene: TRBJ1-2; v_gene: TRBV9; CDR3nt: TGTGCCAGCAGCCCCGGGACCAGGGGCTACACCTTC; CDR3aa: CASSPGTRGYTF
d_gene: TRBD1; abundance: once; j_gene: TRBJ1-2; v_gene: TRBV15; CDR3nt: TGTGCCACCAGCAGTCCTTTCCGGACAGGGGGTCGCGGCTACACCTTC; CDR3aa: CATSSPFRTGGRGYTF
d_gene: .; abundance: .; j_gene: TRBJ1-2; v_gene: TRBV7-9; CDR3nt: TGTGCCTACGAAAGAGGCTATGGCTACACCTTC; CDR3aa: CAYERGYGYTF
d_gene: .; abundance: .; j_gene: TRBJ2-3; v_gene: TRBV11-1; CDR3nt: TGTGCCAGCAGCTTAGCGGACACAGATACGCAGTATTTT; CDR3aa: CASSLADTDTQYF
d_gene: .; abundance: .; j_gene: TRBJ1-2; v_gene: TRBV2; CDR3nt: TGTGCCAGCACTAGGGCGGACTATGGCTACACCTTC; CDR3aa: CASTRADYGYTF
d_gene: TRBD1; abundance: .; j_gene: TRBJ1-2; v_gene: TRBV29-1; CDR3nt: TGCAGCGCCTTTACAGGGGGCGAAGGCTACACCTTC; CDR3aa: CSAFTGGEGYTF
d_gene: .; abundance: once; j_gene: TRBJ2-7; v_gene: TRBV7-9; CDR3nt: TGTGCCAGCAGCTCGCCTTTAAGAGGGCTACTGACCCACGAGCAGTACTTC; CDR3aa: CASSSPLRGLLTHEQYF
d_gene: .; abundance: .; j_gene: TRBJ2-5; v_gene: TRBV6-2/TRBV6-3; CDR3nt: TGTGCCAGCAGTTACGGCGGGAATTGGGAGACCCAGTACTTC; CDR3aa: CASSYGGNWETQYF
d_gene: .; abundance: once; j_gene: TRBJ1-1; v_gene: TRBV5-6; CDR3nt: TGTGCCAGCAGCTTGGAGGGGAACACTGAAGCTTTCTTT; CDR3aa: CASSLEGNTEAFF
d_gene: .; abundance: once; j_gene: TRBJ1-6; v_gene: TRBV5-1; CDR3nt: TGCGCCAGCAGCCCGACGTCAGGGAGGAATTCACCCCTCCACTTT; CDR3aa: CASSPTSGRNSPLHF
d_gene: .; abundance: .; j_gene: TRBJ1-5; v_gene: TRBV27; CDR3nt: TGTGCCAGCAAAGGGGGTCTGGGCAATCAGCCCCAGCATTTT; CDR3aa: CASKGGLGNQPQHF
d_gene: .; abundance: few; j_gene: TRBJ2-2; v_gene: TRBV7-2; CDR3nt: TGTGCCAGCACCCTACGGAGCTCGGTTGCCGGGGAGCTGTTTTTT; CDR3aa: CASTLRSSVAGELFF
d_gene: .; abundance: .; j_gene: TRBJ2-3; v_gene: TRBV11-1; CDR3nt: TGTGCCAGCAGCTTAGGTCAGGGCCATAGCACAGATACGCAGTATTTT; CDR3aa: CASSLGQGHSTDTQYF
d_gene: TRBD1; abundance: .; j_gene: TRBJ1-3; v_gene: TRBV7-9; CDR3nt: TGTGCCAGCAGCTTAGGGGACAGGGGGCGTCTGAATGGAAACACCATATATTTT; CDR3aa: CASSLGDRGRLNGNTIYF
d_gene: .; abundance: .; j_gene: TRBJ2-7; v_gene: TRBV7-8; CDR3nt: TGTGCCAGCAGCACCCAGGGGCAGTCCCGACCGGAGCAGTACTTC; CDR3aa: CASSTQGQSRPEQYF
d_gene: .; abundance: .; j_gene: TRBJ1-2; v_gene: TRBV9; CDR3nt: TGTGCCAGCAGCGGGACTTACCCCTATGGCTACACCTTC; CDR3aa: CASSGTYPYGYTF
d_gene: .; abundance: .; j_gene: TRBJ2-7; v_gene: TRBV20-1; CDR3nt: TGCAGTGCGACCCGGACAGACGAGCAGTACTTC; CDR3aa: CSATRTDEQYF
d_gene: TRBD1; abundance: .; j_gene: TRBJ1-4; v_gene: TRBV2; CDR3nt: TGTGCCAGCAGTGAAACAGGGGGCCGGGAAAAACTGTTTTTT; CDR3aa: CASSETGGREKLFF